Each of the 20 T cell receptor beta chains below was sequenced from the same sample in a study of T cell clonality in common variable immunodeficiency. Repertoires were generated with immunoSEQ multiplex PCR, while TCRdb's copy carries only in-frame clones and drops some. Observed in the sample are about 52,000 clones, none of them singletons. Sequencing input: peripheral blood mononuclear cells. The receptors here all came from a person aged 18-69 years in good health.

This clone was picked up many times. The read ends 3 residues shy of where the CDR3 ends; the end is completed using the germline J gene. This rearrangement joins TRBV7-2 to TRBJ2-1; possible D gene TRBD1, 6 bases. The V end lost 5 bases, the J end lost 5 bases, and 13 bases lay between the germline ends. The length of the CDR3 is 14 residues. Germline CDR1 is SGHTA and CDR2 is FQGNSA. The CDR3 here is CASSPRGGDNEQFF. The CDR3 bases that were read are TGTGCCAGCAGCCCCCGAGGGGGAGACAATGAG.

This clone was observed at least ten times. The CDR3 end falls 3 residues outside the read, so it is completed with the germline J gene. The chain recombines TRBV7-3 with TRBJ1-1, with TRBD1 as a possible D gene (5 bases). The CDR3 extends over 13 amino acids. V lost 4 bases and J lost 6, with 12 bases in between. Germline V gene lookup returns CDR1 SGHTA and CDR2 FQGTGA. The chain's CDR3 is CASSSAVGAEAFF. Partial CDR3 DNA: TGTGCCAGCAGCTCAGCCGTAGGGGCTGAA.

This clone was counted at least ten times. The CDR3 extends 3 residues past the end of the read, so its final part is completed from the germline J gene. The rearrangement uses TRBV5-1 and TRBJ2-7; 9 bases agree with TRBD1. Germline V CDR1 and CDR2: SGHRS, YFSETQ. CDR3 size: 15 residues. V lost 4 bases, J lost 3 bases, and 8 bases stayed unmatched. CDR3 amino acids: CASSPRTGVDYEQYF. The CDR3 DNA, read in part, is TGCGCCAGCAGCCCACGGACAGGGGTCGACTACGAG.

This clone was found many times. The CDR3: CASSPGTSGYNEQFF. The sequenced part of the CDR3 DNA is TGTGCCAGCAGCCCCGGGACTAGCGGGTACAATGAG. The chain joins TRBV7-3 to TRBJ2-1, with 12 nucleotides matching TRBD2. The read ends 3 residues before the CDR3 terminus; that terminus is restored from the germline J gene. CDR1 and CDR2 (germline): SGHTA, FQGTGA. Trimming at V came to 5 bases and at J to 4 bases, leaving 3 bases not matched to a gene. The CDR3 is 15 amino acids.

This clone was seen repeatedly, ten times or more. The observed sequence ends 3 residues before the CDR3 terminus, with the missing tail filled in from the germline J gene. The chain couples TRBV29-1 to TRBJ1-1, with TRBD1 as a possible D gene (6 bases). The CDR3 covers 14 residues. Germline loops: CDR1 SQVTM, CDR2 ANQGSEA. V lost 3 bases to trimming and J lost 1 base, with 12 bases between them. The DNA read from the CDR3 is TGCAGCGTTGACACAGGGTATTCGAACACTGAA. It is translated as CSVDTGYSNTE. From start to end, the CDR3 is CSVDTGYSNTEAFF.

In this sample, this clone turned up many times. From the germline J gene comes the end of the CDR3, since the read stops 3 residues before it. J is TRBJ2-7 and V is TRBV20-1; 9 positions match TRBD1. Germline assignment: CDR1 DFQATT and CDR2 SNEGSKA (reference sequence). V lost 1 base to trimming and J lost 1 base; unmatched junction nucleotides: 5. This CDR3 is 15 amino acids long. CDR3 in amino acids: CSARGRQGVSYEQYF. The part of the CDR3 DNA that was read is TGCAGTGCTAGAGGAAGACAGGGGGTATCCTACGAG.

This clone was recorded at least ten times. Coverage ceases 3 residues before the CDR3 finishes, and the germline J gene fills in the end. This chain uses TRBV20-1 with TRBJ1-6, with D possibly matching TRBD1 (6 bases). Germline CDR1 DFQATT, CDR2 SNEGSKA (reference sequence). This CDR3 spans 14 amino acids. The V and J ends lost 3 bases and 12 bases respectively, with 18 bases between them. The part of the CDR3 DNA that was read is TGCAGTGCTAGCTTTTCGGCAGGGGTTCGACCC. It translates to CSASFSAGVRP. The CDR3 reads in full as CSASFSAGVRPLHF.

As for this clone: Coverage ceases 3 residues before the CDR3 finishes, and the germline J gene fills in the end. The chain is built from TRBV10-2 and TRBJ2-1; 10 bases align to TRBD2. The CDR3 is 15 amino acids. Germline lookup yields CDR1 WSHSY and CDR2 SAAADI. CDR3 sequence reads: CGSSVIRTSGNEQFF. CDR3 DNA (partial): TGCGGTAGCAGTGTAATCAGGACTAGCGGCAATGAG.

The sample holds a few counts of this clone. CDR3 residues: CASSMFGTPNQPQYF. CDR3 DNA, as far as it was read: TGTGCCAGTAGTATGTTCGGGACACCCAATCAGCCG. The V gene is TRBV19, the J gene TRBJ2-3, with D perhaps matching TRBD1 (6 bases). The CDR3 is cut off 3 residues early in the read; its end comes from the germline J gene. CDR1 is LNHDA, CDR2 SQIVND, per germline (reference sequence). This CDR3 spans 15 amino acids.

This clone was detected a few times. Read data end 3 residues before the CDR3 end; the end is taken from the germline J gene. The rearrangement links TRBV4-2 to TRBJ2-7; 8 bases match TRBD1. Germline V gives CDR1 LGHNA, CDR2 YNFKEQ. This CDR3 is 16 amino acids long. V shed 1 base and J 1 base; nucleotides not matched to a gene: 6. The CDR3 loop is CASSQGRQGASYEQYF. The CDR3 DNA, read in part, is TGTGCCAGCAGCCAAGGTCGGCAGGGGGCTTCCTACGAG.

The sample holds a few counts of this clone. Distinct nucleotide sequences in the sample also encode this CDR3. CDR3 residues: CASSEGSGAAYEQYF. The sequenced CDR3 bases are TGCGCCAGCAGTGAGGGTAGCGGGGCCGCCTACGAG. The V call is TRBV10-1, the J call TRBJ2-7, with TRBD2 identical over 8 bases. The read terminates 3 residues before the CDR3 end, so the remaining end is supplied by the germline J gene. J gave up 2 bases and V 2 bases, and 5 bases lay outside the gene matches. The germline V gene encodes CDR1 WNHNN and CDR2 SYGVQD (reference sequence). This CDR3 has 15 amino acids.

This clone was counted ten times or more. The observed sequence ends 3 residues before the CDR3 terminus, with the missing tail filled in from the germline J gene. V and J are TRBV19 and TRBJ2-7; the match to TRBD1 covers 7 bases. V shed 2 bases and J 3 bases; nucleotides not matched to a gene: 13. Germline V gives CDR1 LNHDA, CDR2 SQIVND (reference sequence). The CDR3 has 17 amino acids. CDR3 in amino acids: CASSIPGQLGRSYEQYF. The CDR3 bases that were read are TGTGCCAGTAGTATACCGGGACAGCTGGGAAGAAGCTACGAG.

This clone was seen at least ten times. The read comes to an end 3 residues before the CDR3 does, leaving the germline J gene to fill in the end. The rearrangement links TRBV29-1 to TRBJ1-3; the D is unclear. CDR1 is SQVTM and CDR2 is ANQGSEA in the germline V gene. V lost 5 bases, J lost 0 bases, and 5 bases lay in between. The CDR3 has 12 residues. CDR3 amino acids: CSVYGSGNTIYF. The sequenced part of the CDR3 DNA is TGCAGCGTTTACGGCTCTGGAAACACC. The full variable domain, completed using reference TRBV29-1 and TRBJ1-3, is SAVISQKPSRDICQRGTSLTIQCQVDSQVTMMFWYRQQPGQSLTLIATANQGSEATYESGFVIDKFPISRPNLTFSTLTVSNMSPEDSSIYLCSVYGSGNTIYFGEGSWLTVV.

This clone was seen many times. The read comes to an end 3 residues before the CDR3 does, leaving the germline J gene to fill in the end. This rearrangement joins TRBV20-1 to TRBJ2-7; 15 bases line up with TRBD2. The CDR3 sequence is 16 residues long. Germline CDR1 DFQATT, CDR2 SNEGSKA (reference sequence). J gave up 2 bases and V 3 bases, and 5 bases lay outside the gene matches. The part of the CDR3 DNA that was read is TGCAGTGCTAGCGGGACTAGCGGGAGGAAGACCTACGAG. Residues: CSASGTSGRKTYE. The complete CDR3 reads CSASGTSGRKTYEQYF.

This clone was counted ten times or more. The read terminates 3 residues before the CDR3 end, so the remaining end is supplied by the germline J gene. V usage is TRBV20-1 and J usage is TRBJ2-7; 9 bases are a match to TRBD2. The CDR3 sequence is 14 residues long. Germline CDR1 reads DFQATT; CDR2 reads SNEGSKA (reference sequence). The junction had 7 bases not matched to a gene; V was cut back by 7 bases and J by 0 bases. The sequenced CDR3 bases are TGCAGTGTTCTAGCGGGACTCCTCTCCTACGAG. This translates into CSVLAGLLSYE. The whole CDR3 sequence reads CSVLAGLLSYEQYF.

The table lists this clone with many counts. The read halts 3 residues ahead of the CDR3 end, with the missing end drawn from the germline J gene. The chain has TRBV7-9 and TRBJ2-5; possibly TRBD1 for D (5 bases). Germline CDR1 SEHNR, CDR2 FQNEAQ (reference sequence). This CDR3 contains 15 residues. V was shortened by 1 base and J by 3 bases, with 12 bases between the two germline ends. The CDR3 bases that were read are TGTGCCAGCAGCTTAGGGTCGAGCAGGGAAGAGACC. Its translation: CASSLGSSREET. The whole CDR3 protein reads CASSLGSSREETQYF.

This clone was detected many times. The sequenced fragment ends 3 residues before the CDR3 boundary, so the rest is inferred from the germline J gene. V gene TRBV4-1 combines with J gene TRBJ2-7; the D gene is possibly TRBD1 (6 bases). Germline lookup yields CDR1 MGHRA and CDR2 YSYEKL. The CDR3 has 16 residues. V lost 3 bases to trimming and J lost 0 bases, with 15 bases between them. CDR3 sequence reads: CASSHIGQRSSYEQYF. Partial CDR3 DNA: TGCGCCAGCAGCCATATAGGACAGAGGAGCTCCTACGAG.

Points on this clone: The read ends 3 residues before the CDR3 terminus; that terminus is restored from the germline J gene. V is TRBV2 and J is TRBJ1-1; tentatively, D is TRBD1 (5 bases). The CDR3 is made up of 15 amino acids. V was shortened by 1 base and J by 5 bases, with 14 bases between the two germline ends. The germline gives CDR1 SNHLY, CDR2 FYNNEI. CDR3 amino acids: CASSEVVGAGTEAFF. The CDR3 bases that were read are TGTGCCAGCAGTGAAGTAGTAGGGGCGGGGACTGAA.

This clone has a count of ten or more. The CDR3 extends 3 residues past the end of the read, so its final part is completed from the germline J gene. This rearrangement joins TRBV4-1 to TRBJ1-2; D gene ambiguous. V lost 1 base to trimming and J lost 7 bases, with 7 bases between them. Germline loops: CDR1 MGHRA, CDR2 YSYEKL. The CDR3 sequence is 12 residues long. CDR3 protein: CASSQGASGYTF. The covered CDR3 bases are TGCGCCAGCAGCCAAGGAGCTAGTGGC.

This clone was detected many times. Read data end 3 residues before the CDR3 end; the end is taken from the germline J gene. The chain links TRBV5-6 to TRBJ2-7; 7 nucleotides line up with TRBD1. V shed 5 bases and J 0 bases; nucleotides not matched to a gene: 8. The CDR3 runs 15 residues. Looked up from germline, CDR1 is SGHDT and CDR2 is YYEEEE. CDR3 residues: CASSIGGIFSYEQYF. Incomplete CDR3 DNA: TGTGCCAGCAGTATAGGGGGCATCTTCTCCTACGAG.